This T cell receptor (beta chain) was captured in a study of blood T cell repertoires in COVID-19. Study background: T cells, B-cell-depleted T cells, or PBMCs provided the cDNA or gDNA that served as material.

Per the germline V gene, CDR1 is LNHDA and CDR2 is SQIVND (reference sequence). The CDR3 length is 12 residues. V lost 4 bases and J 3 bases, leaving 6 bases between the germline ends. Clones were sequenced by immunoSEQ multiplex PCR, and TCRdb holds only the in-frame ones, with some missing. The table has 80,000 or so clones, about four fifths seen once; the top ten hold approximately 9.1%. Sequenced: peripheral blood. The clonotype was recovered from a human donor in a cohort sampled during active COVID-19. The chain joins TRBV19 to TRBJ1-2, with no clear D. CDR3 nucleotide sequence: TGTGCCAGTAGTACGGGAGACTATGGCTACACCTTC. Protein: CASSTGDYGYTF.